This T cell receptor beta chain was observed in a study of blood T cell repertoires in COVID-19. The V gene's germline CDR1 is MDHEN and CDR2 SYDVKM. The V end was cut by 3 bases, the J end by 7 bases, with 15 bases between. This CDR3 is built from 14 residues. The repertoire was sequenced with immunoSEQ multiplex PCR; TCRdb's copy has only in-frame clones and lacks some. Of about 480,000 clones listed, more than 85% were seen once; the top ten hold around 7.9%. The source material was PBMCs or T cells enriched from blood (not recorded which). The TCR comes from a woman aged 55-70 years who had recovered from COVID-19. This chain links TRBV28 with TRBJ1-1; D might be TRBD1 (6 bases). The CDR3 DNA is TGTGCCAGCAGTTTGCCCGGGACATTCATTGAAGCTTTCTTT. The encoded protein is CASSLPGTFIEAFF.